What follows are 30 T cell receptor beta chains derived from one specimen sequenced in a study of shared clonotypes between healthy human individuals (dated by TCRdb to between 2020 and 2021). The library relied on the immunoSEQ multiplex PCR assay. TCRdb re-hosts the immuneACCESS table, in-frame sequences only. Its copies lack some clones; in the studies checked, an unresolved V gene accounts for under half of them, and the cause for the rest is not known. This sample is represented by about 1,800,000 clones; about 95% of them were singletons. Approximately 1% of the sample rests with the top ten. For the CD8 naive samples, CD45RO-negative cells were positively selected for CCR7, yielding a CD45RA+CCR7+ population from which TemRA cells were excluded. What was sequenced was naive CD8+ T cells sorted from blood. The cell subset or site label of this sample denotes: CD45RA+CCR7+. The receptor source for this set is a man aged 18 to 30 in good health.

DNA of the CDR3: TGTGCCAGCAGTGATGTTGAAGGTCCGAATTCACCCCTCCACTTT. It codes for CASSDVEGPNSPLHF. V usage is TRBV2 and J usage is TRBJ1-6; D ambiguous. Germline V gives CDR1 SNHLY, CDR2 FYNNEI. Deletions cut 3 bases from V and 7 bases from J, with 13 bases between. This CDR3 is built from 15 residues.

The chain recombines TRBV6-1 with TRBJ1-1; no clear D. The CDR3 loop spans 13 amino acids. Germline V gene data show CDR1 as MNHNS and CDR2 as SASEGT. V was shortened by 6 bases and J by 4 bases, with 12 bases between the two germline ends. The CDR3 sequence: CASSLGGITEAFF. The DNA of the CDR3 is TGTGCCAGCAGCTTAGGAGGTATCACTGAAGCTTTCTTT.

The chain uses TRBV6-5 and TRBJ1-1; no reliable D call. CDR3 size: 13 residues. Germline assignment: CDR1 MNHEY and CDR2 SVGAGI. V shed 8 bases and J shed 0 bases, with 10 bases lying between them. DNA of the CDR3: TGTGCCAGCCAGGCTATTATGAACACTGAAGCTTTCTTT. Protein sequence: CASQAIMNTEAFF.

J is TRBJ2-6 and V is TRBV29-1; 8 bases agree with TRBD1. Germline CDR1 SQVTM, CDR2 ANQGSEA. This CDR3 has 17 residues. V was pared by 6 bases and J by 0 bases, with 10 bases of the junction left unmatched. The chain's CDR3 is CSVEDRDTLSGANVLTF. The CDR3 bases are TGCAGCGTGGAGGACAGGGACACCCTCTCTGGGGCCAACGTCCTGACTTTC.

The chain joins TRBV15 to TRBJ2-5; TRBD2 might be the D (6 bases). The CDR3 spans 14 residues. Trimming shortened V by 1 base and J by 5 bases, and 11 bases separated the two germline ends. Germline V gene data show CDR1 as LNHNV and CDR2 as YYDKDF (reference sequence). CDR3: CATSRARGGETQYF. CDR3 DNA sequence: TGTGCCACCAGCAGAGCTAGGGGAGGCGAGACCCAGTACTTC.

The chain carries TRBV7-9 and TRBJ1-2, with unresolved D. The germline V gene encodes CDR1 SEHNR and CDR2 FQNEAQ (reference sequence). CDR3 size: 13 residues. V lost 3 bases to trimming and J lost 4 bases, with 9 bases between them. The CDR3 reads CASSFETTYGYTF. DNA of the CDR3: TGTGCCAGCAGCTTCGAAACTACCTATGGCTACACCTTC.

Regarding this clone: Distinct nucleotide sequences in the sample also encode this CDR3. This chain joins TRBV30 and TRBJ2-3; 7 bases fit TRBD2. The CDR3 has 14 amino acids. Trimming removed 1 base from V and 3 bases from J; junction bases left unmatched: 4. Germline V CDR1 and CDR2: GTSNPN, SVGIG (reference sequence). The DNA for the CDR3 is TGTGCCTGGAGTGCGGGAGCGGGAACAGATACGCAGTATTTT. This gives the protein CAWSAGAGTDTQYF.

The chain links TRBV7-9 to TRBJ2-1, with 11 bases fitting TRBD2. The germline gives CDR1 SEHNR, CDR2 FQNEAQ (reference sequence). The CDR3 length is 15 residues. The trim removed 5 bases at V and 4 bases at J, leaving 4 bases unmatched. The CDR3 DNA sequence: TGTGCCAGCAGCGAGACTAGCGGGGAGTACAATGAGCAGTTCTTC. As protein: CASSETSGEYNEQFF.

The V call is TRBV13, the J call TRBJ2-3, with 7 bases aligning to TRBD2. CDR1 is PRHDT, CDR2 FYEKMQ, per germline (reference sequence). J gave up 0 bases and V 3 bases, and 0 bases lay outside the gene matches. The CDR3 runs to 14 residues. CDR3 residues: CASSFSGSTDTQYF. CDR3 in DNA: TGTGCCAGCAGCTTTAGCGGGAGCACAGATACGCAGTATTTT.

In the case of this clone: The identical CDR3 is also encoded by other nucleotide sequences in the sample. V gene TRBV14 combines with J gene TRBJ1-2; weak D call: TRBD1 (6 bases). V lost 2 bases and J 2 bases, leaving 6 bases between the germline ends. The CDR3 sequence is 13 residues long. The germline V gene has CDR1 SGHDN and CDR2 FVKESK. This chain's CDR3 is CASSQQGNYGYTF. Here the CDR3 DNA reads TGTGCCAGCAGCCAACAGGGGAACTATGGCTACACCTTC.

The chain has TRBV7-9 and TRBJ2-7, with D perhaps being TRBD1 or TRBD2 (5 bases each). The CDR3 spans 13 residues. The germline V gene encodes CDR1 SEHNR and CDR2 FQNEAQ (reference sequence). V lost 5 bases and J 1 base, leaving 9 bases between the germline ends. CDR3 in amino acids: CASSEGLSYEQYF. The CDR3 coding sequence is TGTGCCAGCAGCGAGGGGTTGTCCTACGAGCAGTACTTC.

The chain couples TRBV6-6 to TRBJ1-2, with D tentatively TRBD1 (6 bases). V was trimmed by 5 bases and J by 3 bases, leaving 16 bases between them. CDR3 length: 15 residues. The V gene's germline CDR1 is MNHNY and CDR2 SVGAGI (reference sequence). CDR3 loop: CASSKPWGGDYGYTF. The CDR3 DNA is TGTGCCAGCAGTAAACCATGGGGGGGCGACTATGGCTACACCTTC.

This clone was seen once. The gene calls are TRBV2 and TRBJ2-5, with 12 positions matching TRBD2. CDR3 length equals 14 residues. J was trimmed by 4 bases and V by 6 bases; bases with no gene match: 3. The germline CDR1 and CDR2 sequences are SNHLY and FYNNEI. Written as DNA, the CDR3 is TGTGCCAGCAGGGGGGGACTAGCGGGAGAGACCCAGTACTTC. Its protein product is CASRGGLAGETQYF.

Written as DNA, the CDR3 is TGTGCCAGCAGCTCCACAACGGTGGGCAATGAGCAGTTCTTC. This codes for CASSSTTVGNEQFF. The chain has TRBV13 and TRBJ2-1; no reliable D call. CDR3 length equals 14 residues. V dropped 4 bases and J dropped 6 bases, with 13 bases sitting between them. The germline gives CDR1 PRHDT, CDR2 FYEKMQ (reference sequence).

V and J are TRBV19 and TRBJ2-7, with TRBD1 identical over 9 bases. From germline, CDR1 is LNHDA and CDR2 SQIVND (reference sequence). CDR3 size: 15 residues. V shed 5 bases and J 4 bases; nucleotides not matched to a gene: 9. CDR3 DNA: TGTGCCAGTAGTCCGGGGACAGGGATTAGGTACGAGCAGTACTTC. It specifies CASSPGTGIRYEQYF.

The chain joins TRBV7-2 to TRBJ2-1; D unresolved. Deletions cut 5 bases from V and 8 bases from J, with 13 bases between. CDR1 is SGHTA, CDR2 FQGNSA, per germline. The CDR3 covers 13 residues. The CDR3 region is CASSPTLGDEQFF. In DNA, the CDR3 is TGTGCCAGCAGCCCTACCTTAGGTGATGAGCAGTTCTTC.

The chain employs TRBV2 and TRBJ1-4, with D tentatively TRBD1 (6 bases). Germline V gives CDR1 SNHLY, CDR2 FYNNEI. V lost 3 bases and J lost 6, with 11 bases in between. The CDR3 spans 14 residues. The CDR3 region is CASSEDRAYEKLFF. The CDR3 DNA reads as TGTGCCAGCAGTGAGGACAGAGCCTATGAAAAACTGTTTTTT.

The CDR3 DNA reads TGTGCCAGCAGCTCCGGGGCGGGGCCCCAGCATTTT. Amino acid sequence: CASSSGAGPQHF. The chain employs TRBV7-8 and TRBJ1-5; D might be TRBD1 (5 bases). The CDR3 length is 12 residues. Trimming pared 4 bases from V and 9 bases from J, leaving 10 bases between. Looked up from germline, CDR1 is SGHVS and CDR2 is FQNEAQ.

This sequence joins TRBV27 and TRBJ2-2; D gene uncertain. Germline V gives CDR1 MNHEY, CDR2 SMNVEV (reference sequence). V was pared by 7 bases and J by 7 bases, with 19 bases between. The CDR3 sequence is 15 residues long. DNA for the CDR3: TGTGCCAGCAACCCGGCCGGTGGTTCGGGCGGGGAGCTGTTTTTT. This gives the protein CASNPAGGSGGELFF.

The chain couples TRBV4-1 to TRBJ1-4, with TRBD1 matching over 8 bases. Looked up from germline, CDR1 is MGHRA and CDR2 is YSYEKL. The CDR3 extends over 16 amino acids. Unmatched junction bases numbered 10, after V lost 6 bases and J lost 4 bases. CDR3 DNA sequence: TGCGCCAGCAGTCAGCTGACAGGGGCGTATAATGAAAAACTGTTTTTT. Residues: CASSQLTGAYNEKLFF.

As concerns this clone: Other DNA sequences in this sample translate to the same CDR3. The chain is built from TRBV19 and TRBJ2-6; D not certain. The CDR3 extends over 16 amino acids. V lost 3 bases to trimming and J lost 0 bases, with 9 bases between them. CDR1 is LNHDA and CDR2 is SQIVND in the germline V gene (reference sequence). The CDR3 nucleotides are TGTGCCAGTAGTATCGACGGATACTCTGGGGCCAACGTCCTGACTTTC. Amino acid sequence: CASSIDGYSGANVLTF.

The rearrangement links TRBV11-2 to TRBJ2-1; 9 nucleotides match TRBD1. CDR1 and CDR2 (germline): SGHAT, FQNNGV. This CDR3 has 15 amino acids. After removal of 4 bases from V and 4 bases from J, the junction contained 5 bases not matched to a gene. The CDR3 protein is CASSSPGTGYNEQFF. The CDR3 coding sequence is TGTGCCAGCAGCTCGCCCGGGACAGGGTACAATGAGCAGTTCTTC.

The chain links TRBV12-5 to TRBJ2-7, with 7 nucleotides matching TRBD2. The CDR3 loop spans 14 amino acids. Per germline, CDR1 LGHNT and CDR2 FRNRAP. J was trimmed by 2 bases and V by 2 bases; bases with no gene match: 3. The CDR3 sequence: CASGLYGGAYEQYF. DNA for the CDR3: TGTGCTAGTGGTTTGTATGGGGGGGCCTACGAGCAGTACTTC.

J is TRBJ1-5 and V is TRBV11-2; TRBD1 is a possible D gene (5 bases). The CDR3 sequence is 16 residues long. Trimming stripped 0 bases from V and 2 bases from J, with 11 bases between. Germline values: CDR1 SGHAT, CDR2 FQNNGV. Written as DNA, the CDR3 is TGTGCCAGCAGCTTAGAACTGGGGGACGGCAATCAGCCCCAGCATTTT. Residues: CASSLELGDGNQPQHF.

In its sample, this clone was seen a few times. Other nucleotide sequences from this sample produce the same CDR3. The CDR3 region is CASSLPNTGELFF. CDR3 nucleotides: TGTGCCAGCAGCTTACCTAACACCGGGGAGCTGTTTTTT. The chain uses TRBV7-9 and TRBJ2-2; D gene uncertain. The V gene lost 2 bases and the J gene lost 2 bases, with 3 bases spanning the gap. The CDR3 is 13 residues long. Per germline, CDR1 SEHNR and CDR2 FQNEAQ (reference sequence). The variable domain in full, completed from reference TRBV7-9 and TRBJ2-2, reads DTGVSQNPRHKITKRGQNVTFRCDPISEHNRLYWYRQTLGQGPEFLTYFQNEAQLEKSRLLSDRFSAERPKGSFSTLEIQRTEQGDSAMYLCASSLPNTGELFFGEGSRLTVL.

V gene TRBV6-5 combines with J gene TRBJ2-1; 8 bases agree with TRBD2. This CDR3 has 14 amino acids. Germline CDR1 and CDR2: MNHEY and SVGAGI. V trimming: 7 bases; J trimming: 7 bases; junction bases outside the gene matches: 9. The CDR3 DNA is TGTGCCAGCACCCCCAGACTAGCGTGGAATGAGCAGTTCTTC. It codes for CASTPRLAWNEQFF.

The chain uses TRBV13 and TRBJ2-5; D remains unclear. The CDR3 totals 12 residues. Trimming took 3 bases from V and 5 from J, leaving 7 bases between them. The germline CDR1 and CDR2 sequences are PRHDT and FYEKMQ (reference sequence). CDR3 sequence (DNA): TGTGCCAGCAGCTTTATCTTGGAGACCCAGTACTTC. Translated: CASSFILETQYF.

The chain is built from TRBV28 and TRBJ1-3; no definite D call. The V gene's germline CDR1 is MDHEN and CDR2 SYDVKM. The germline V and J ends were trimmed by 2 bases and 8 bases, with 19 bases remaining between them. This CDR3 contains 16 residues. The CDR3 bases are TGTGCCAGCAGTTTAGTTTTGGTGGCCGACACGGACACCATATATTTT. It translates to CASSLVLVADTDTIYF.

As concerns this clone: The same CDR3 arises from other DNA sequences in this sample as well. The chain uses TRBV4-1 and TRBJ1-1, with 9 bases that match TRBD1. This CDR3 spans 13 amino acids. V shed 4 bases, J shed 5 bases, and the junction held 2 bases outside the gene matches. Germline CDR1 is MGHRA and CDR2 is YSYEKL. In nucleotides, the CDR3 is TGCGCCAGCAGCCCGACAGGGGGAACTGAAGCTTTCTTT. Amino acid sequence: CASSPTGGTEAFF.

The chain uses TRBV2 and TRBJ2-7; TRBD2 matches at 11 bases. The CDR3 is 15 amino acids. V dropped 6 bases and J dropped 2; count of bases not matched to a gene: 6. Germline V gives CDR1 SNHLY, CDR2 FYNNEI. The CDR3 loop reads CASSPDSGGAYEQYF. As DNA, the CDR3 is TGTGCCAGCAGCCCCGATAGCGGGGGGGCCTACGAGCAGTACTTC.